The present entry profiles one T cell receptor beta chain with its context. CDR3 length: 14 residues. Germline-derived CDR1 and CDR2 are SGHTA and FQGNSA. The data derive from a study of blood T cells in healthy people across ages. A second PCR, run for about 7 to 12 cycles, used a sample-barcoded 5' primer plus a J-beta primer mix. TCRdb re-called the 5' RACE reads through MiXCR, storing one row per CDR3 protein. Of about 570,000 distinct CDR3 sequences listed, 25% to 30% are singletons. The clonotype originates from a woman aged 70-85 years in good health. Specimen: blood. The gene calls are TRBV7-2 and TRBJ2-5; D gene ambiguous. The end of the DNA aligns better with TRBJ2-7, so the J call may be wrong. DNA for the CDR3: TGTGCCAGCAGCTTCGGCTGGAGCTCCTACGAGCAGTACTTC. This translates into CASSFGWSSYEQYF.